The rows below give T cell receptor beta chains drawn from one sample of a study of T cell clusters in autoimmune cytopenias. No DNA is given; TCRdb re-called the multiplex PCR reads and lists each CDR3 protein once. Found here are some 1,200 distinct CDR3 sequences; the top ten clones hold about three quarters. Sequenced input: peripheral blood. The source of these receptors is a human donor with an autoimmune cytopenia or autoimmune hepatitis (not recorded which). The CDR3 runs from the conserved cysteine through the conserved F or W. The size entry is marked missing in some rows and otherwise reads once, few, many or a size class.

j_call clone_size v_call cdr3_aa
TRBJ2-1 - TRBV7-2 CASSFQDIYNEQFF
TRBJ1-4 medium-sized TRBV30 CAWSSGPNEKLFF
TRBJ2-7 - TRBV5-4 CASSYLAGAESYEQYF
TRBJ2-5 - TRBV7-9 CASSSETGGGETQYF
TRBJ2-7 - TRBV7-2 CASSLVRGLEQYF
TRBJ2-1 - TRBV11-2 CASSLSQGTYNEQFF
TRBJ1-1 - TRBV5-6 CVSSLGSVSPNTEAFF
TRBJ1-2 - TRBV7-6 CASSLGQGDGYTF
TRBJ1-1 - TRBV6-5 CASRGLVGSNTEAFF
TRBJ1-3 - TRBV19 CASGTIDRMSGNTIYF
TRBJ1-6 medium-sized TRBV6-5 CASSYTGNYNSPLHF